The clone carrying this T cell receptor beta chain was seen a handful of times. The antigen is undetermined. Molecular barcoding with unique molecular identifiers was used for the TCRbeta library. One entry per CDR3 protein, called by TCRdb with MiXCR from the PCR reads. The sample has hundreds of thousands of distinct CDR3 sequences, roughly 15% seen once. This record comes from a study of T-cell reconstitution after alpha-beta-depleted transplantation in children. Regarding the study as a whole: Most T-cell counts and diversity one year after the transplant came from T cells that were newly produced. Expanded graft clones, several hundred of them, were reportedly the source of alpha-beta T cells about two months after transplant. Recipient T cells and thymic progenitors that survived were the source of the high TCRbeta diversity seen at day 60 in some patients.

The clonotype comes from a male patient between 2 and 15 years old who had a stem cell transplant for acute lymphoblastic leukemia, so the T cells may come from the graft donor. The source was PBMCs, mostly from graft donor cells, collected 360 days after TCRalphabeta/CD19-depleted stem cell transplant.

CDR3 residues: CASSLARGGVGSKTYEQYF. CDR3 DNA sequence: TGTGCCAGCAGCTTAGCTCGGGGCGGAGTCGGGAGCAAGACCTACGAGCAGTACTTC. The chain carries TRBV11-1 and TRBJ2-7, with D possibly being TRBD2 (6 bases). The ends were cut back, 0 bases at V and 2 bases at J, with 23 bases in the middle. Germline-derived CDR1 and CDR2 are SGHAT and FQDESV (reference sequence). There are 19 residues in the CDR3.